A selection of T cell receptor beta chains follows, all from one sample in a study of blood T cell repertoires in COVID-19. The protocol was immunoSEQ multiplex PCR, while the TCRdb copy is restricted to in-frame clones and leaves out a portion. Of a few hundred thousand clones in the sample, more than 70% were seen once. The source material was peripheral blood. The receptors stem from a woman aged 25 to 39 with COVID-19, enrolled during active disease. The CDR3 runs from the conserved cysteine through the conserved F or W. A D gene is named only where the DNA matches it firmly. Rows give clone size only sometimes, using once, few, many, or a class for an expanded clone.

clone size: -; D gene: TRBD1; V gene: TRBV29-1; J gene: TRBJ2-4; CDR3 DNA: TGCAGCGTTGGACAGGGGGACATTCAGTACTTC; CDR3 protein: CSVGQGDIQYF
clone size: once; D gene: -; V gene: TRBV9; J gene: TRBJ1-1; CDR3 DNA: TGTGCCAGCAGCAGGGGCGGCAACTTGAACACTGAAGCTTTCTTT; CDR3 protein: CASSRGGNLNTEAFF
clone size: -; D gene: TRBD2; V gene: TRBV19; J gene: TRBJ2-1; CDR3 DNA: TGTGCCAGTAGCCCTGGACTAGCGGGATACGAGCAGTTCTTC; CDR3 protein: CASSPGLAGYEQFF
clone size: -; D gene: -; V gene: TRBV12-5; J gene: TRBJ2-3; CDR3 DNA: TGTGCTAGTGGTTTGCCCCGACCCAGCGATAGCACAGATACGCAGTATTTT; CDR3 protein: CASGLPRPSDSTDTQYF
clone size: -; D gene: -; V gene: TRBV19; J gene: TRBJ2-3; CDR3 DNA: TGTGCCAGTAGTATCTCCGGGGGTAAAGATACGCAGTATTTT; CDR3 protein: CASSISGGKDTQYF
clone size: few; D gene: TRBD1; V gene: TRBV4-1; J gene: TRBJ1-6; CDR3 DNA: TGCGCCAGCAGCCAAGACCACCACACAGGGGCTAGCTCCTATAATTCACCCCTCCACTTT; CDR3 protein: CASSQDHHTGASSYNSPLHF
clone size: -; D gene: -; V gene: TRBV7-9; J gene: TRBJ2-1; CDR3 DNA: TGTGCCAGCAGCACCGCAGGTCACAATGAGCAGTTCTTC; CDR3 protein: CASSTAGHNEQFF
clone size: -; D gene: TRBD2; V gene: TRBV4-1; J gene: TRBJ2-5; CDR3 DNA: TGCGCCAGCAGCCAAGAAACGGTCCTAGCGGGGATACAAGAGACCCAGTACTTC; CDR3 protein: CASSQETVLAGIQETQYF
clone size: -; D gene: -; V gene: TRBV18; J gene: TRBJ2-7; CDR3 DNA: TGTGCCAGCTCACCAGCCGGGACAGCGGGCTACGAGCAGTACTTC; CDR3 protein: CASSPAGTAGYEQYF
clone size: -; D gene: -; V gene: TRBV18; J gene: TRBJ2-1; CDR3 DNA: TGTGCCAGCTCACCAGGGCCCGATCCATACAATGAGCAGTTCTTC; CDR3 protein: CASSPGPDPYNEQFF
clone size: -; D gene: -; V gene: TRBV6-5; J gene: TRBJ1-2; CDR3 DNA: TGTGCCACCTCCCAGTCGCACTATGGCTACACCTTC; CDR3 protein: CATSQSHYGYTF
clone size: -; D gene: TRBD1; V gene: TRBV6-1; J gene: TRBJ1-4; CDR3 DNA: TGTGCCAGCAGTGAAGTCACCGGGACAGGAGGGGAAAAACTGTTTTTT; CDR3 protein: CASSEVTGTGGEKLFF
clone size: few; D gene: TRBD2; V gene: TRBV7-2; J gene: TRBJ2-3; CDR3 DNA: TGTGCCAGCAGCTTATTAGCGGGCCTCACAGATACGCAGTATTTT; CDR3 protein: CASSLLAGLTDTQYF
clone size: few; D gene: TRBD2; V gene: TRBV10-1; J gene: TRBJ2-1; CDR3 DNA: TGCGCCAGCAGTAATAGCGGGGGGCGGAATGAGCAGTTCTTC; CDR3 protein: CASSNSGGRNEQFF
clone size: -; D gene: TRBD1; V gene: TRBV15; J gene: TRBJ2-2; CDR3 DNA: TGTGCCACCAGCAGAGGGACAGGCAGAAGCGCCGGGGAGCTGTTTTTT; CDR3 protein: CATSRGTGRSAGELFF
clone size: -; D gene: -; V gene: TRBV21-1; J gene: TRBJ1-1; CDR3 DNA: TGTGCCAGCCACGAAGGGGAGGGGCGGAACACTGAAGCTTTCTTT; CDR3 protein: CASHEGEGRNTEAFF
clone size: -; D gene: -; V gene: TRBV15; J gene: TRBJ2-2; CDR3 DNA: TGTGCCACCAGCAGAGATCGACTGGCGAACACCGGGGAGCTGTTTTTT; CDR3 protein: CATSRDRLANTGELFF
clone size: -; D gene: -; V gene: TRBV9; J gene: TRBJ2-2; CDR3 DNA: TGTGCCAGCAGTGAGAAACCAGGGCGGAACACCGGGGAGCTGTTTTTT; CDR3 protein: CASSEKPGRNTGELFF
clone size: few; D gene: TRBD1; V gene: TRBV6-5; J gene: TRBJ2-7; CDR3 DNA: TGTGCCAGCAGTTTAGAACAGGGGTTCAGCGAGCAGTACTTC; CDR3 protein: CASSLEQGFSEQYF
clone size: -; D gene: TRBD1; V gene: TRBV4-3; J gene: TRBJ1-6; CDR3 DNA: TGCGCCAGCAGCCAACCGGGACAGAATTCACCCCTCCACTTT; CDR3 protein: CASSQPGQNSPLHF
clone size: few; D gene: -; V gene: TRBV9; J gene: TRBJ2-2; CDR3 DNA: TGTGCCAGCAGCGTAGAGGGGCTTGGGACCGGGGAGCTGTTTTTT; CDR3 protein: CASSVEGLGTGELFF
clone size: -; D gene: -; V gene: TRBV4-3; J gene: TRBJ2-7; CDR3 DNA: TGCGCCAGCAGCCAAGTTGTACAGGGCCCTTCAGGCGAGCAGTACTTC; CDR3 protein: CASSQVVQGPSGEQYF
clone size: -; D gene: TRBD1; V gene: TRBV3-1/TRBV3-2; J gene: TRBJ1-2; CDR3 DNA: TGTGCCAGCAGCCTGACAGGGGACCTTGGCTATGGCTACACCTTC; CDR3 protein: CASSLTGDLGYGYTF
clone size: few; D gene: -; V gene: TRBV6-2/TRBV6-3; J gene: TRBJ1-2; CDR3 DNA: TGTGCCAGCAGTTACTCTCCTCAGTCCTATGGCTACACCTTC; CDR3 protein: CASSYSPQSYGYTF
clone size: -; D gene: -; V gene: TRBV6-6; J gene: TRBJ1-2; CDR3 DNA: TGTGCCAGCAGTTATCGGGAGTATGGCTACACCTTC; CDR3 protein: CASSYREYGYTF
clone size: -; D gene: TRBD2; V gene: TRBV5-1; J gene: TRBJ2-1; CDR3 DNA: TGCGCCAGCAGCTTGGTTGGACTAGCGGATTACAATGAGCAGTTCTTC; CDR3 protein: CASSLVGLADYNEQFF
clone size: -; D gene: TRBD2; V gene: TRBV11-2; J gene: TRBJ2-2; CDR3 DNA: TGTGCCAGCAGCTTAACGGGAGGGCCAACCGGGGAGCTGTTTTTT; CDR3 protein: CASSLTGGPTGELFF
clone size: -; D gene: -; V gene: TRBV10-2; J gene: TRBJ1-2; CDR3 DNA: TGCGCCAGCTCCTCGAACTATGGCTACACCTTC; CDR3 protein: CASSSNYGYTF
clone size: -; D gene: -; V gene: TRBV28; J gene: TRBJ2-5; CDR3 DNA: TGTGCCAGCAGCCCGTACCAAGAGACCCAGTACTTC; CDR3 protein: CASSPYQETQYF
clone size: -; D gene: -; V gene: TRBV2; J gene: TRBJ2-5; CDR3 DNA: TGTGCCAGCGAGTGGAGGAACCAAGAGACCCAGTACTTC; CDR3 protein: CASEWRNQETQYF
clone size: -; D gene: TRBD1; V gene: TRBV5-8; J gene: TRBJ1-2; CDR3 DNA: TGTGCCAGCAGCTTGGAAGTGGGACAGGGGGTTGGCTACACCTTC; CDR3 protein: CASSLEVGQGVGYTF
clone size: -; D gene: -; V gene: TRBV10-3; J gene: TRBJ2-1; CDR3 DNA: TGTGCCATCAGTGATAGGGGAGAGCAGTTCTTC; CDR3 protein: CAISDRGEQFF